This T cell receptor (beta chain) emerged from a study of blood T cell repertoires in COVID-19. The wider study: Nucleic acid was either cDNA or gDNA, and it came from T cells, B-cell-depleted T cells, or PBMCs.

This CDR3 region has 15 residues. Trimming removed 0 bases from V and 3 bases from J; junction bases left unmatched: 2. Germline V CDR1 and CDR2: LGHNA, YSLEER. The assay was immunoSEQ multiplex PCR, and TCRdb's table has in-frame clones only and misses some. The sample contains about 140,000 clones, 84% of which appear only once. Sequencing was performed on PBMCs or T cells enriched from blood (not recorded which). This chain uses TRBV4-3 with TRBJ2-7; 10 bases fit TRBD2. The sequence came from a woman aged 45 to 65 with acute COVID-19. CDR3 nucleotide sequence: TGCGCCAGCAGCCAAGAGTCTAGCGGGAGCTACGAGCAGTACTTC. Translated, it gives CASSQESSGSYEQYF.